The 18 T cell receptor beta chains presented below share a single source sample, sequenced in a study of Graves' ophthalmopathy and Graves' hyperthyroidism. The sequenced template was RNA, covering the TCR beta CDR3 region. HTBI primers were employed in first-round RT-PCR, then a second-round multiplex PCR followed. TCRdb fed the multiplex PCR reads into MiXCR, producing one record per CDR3 protein. This repertoire shows about 500,000 distinct CDR3 sequences, around 15% found once; its top ten account for 9.5% to 10%. The sequenced material came from blood. Receptors originate from a woman between 25 and 40 years old with Graves' ophthalmopathy.

The sample holds many counts of this clonotype. The chain employs TRBV20-1 and TRBJ2-7, with unresolved D. CDR1 and CDR2 from the germline V gene are DFQATT and SNEGSKA (reference sequence). The CDR3 covers 14 residues. The V end was cut by 1 base, the J end by 3 bases, with 13 bases between. CDR3 in DNA: TGCAGTGCTAGAGTCGCGGCTACCATCTACGAGCAGTACTTC. It is translated as CSARVAATIYEQYF.

This clonotype was seen many times. This chain uses TRBV9 with TRBJ1-2; D remains unclear. V gave up 0 bases and J gave up 4 bases, with 4 bases separating them. The V gene's germline CDR1 is SGDLS and CDR2 YYNGEE. The CDR3 contains 12 residues. This CDR3 reads CASSVDGYGYTF. CDR3 DNA sequence: TGTGCCAGCAGCGTAGATGGCTATGGCTACACCTTC. Using reference TRBV9 and TRBJ1-2 for the parts outside the CDR3, the full variable domain is DSGVTQTPKHLITATGQRVTLRCSPRSGDLSVYWYQQSLDQGLQFLIQYYNGEERAKGNILERFSAQQFPDLHSELNLSSLELGDSALYFCASSVDGYGYTFGSGTRLTVV.

This clonotype was seen at least ten times. The chain uses TRBV27 and TRBJ2-5; D tentatively fits TRBD1 or TRBD2 (6 bases each). Trimming cost V 4 bases and J 2 bases, with 11 bases left between them. The germline V gene encodes CDR1 MNHEY and CDR2 SMNVEV (reference sequence). The CDR3 contains 14 residues. The CDR3 sequence is CASSSWGAQETQYF. The CDR3 bases are TGTGCCAGCAGTTCCTGGGGGGCTCAAGAGACCCAGTACTTC.

This clonotype came up a few times. The rearrangement joins TRBV6-5 to TRBJ2-5; the D gene is possibly TRBD2 (5 bases). V was cut by 5 bases and J by 9 bases, with 16 bases left in between. The V gene's germline CDR1 is MNHEY and CDR2 SVGAGI. The CDR3 consists of 13 residues. This CDR3 is CASSPLVPGPQYF. Here the CDR3 DNA reads TGTGCCAGCAGTCCACTAGTCCCCGGGCCCCAGTACTTC.

The chain joins TRBV14 to TRBJ1-1; TRBD1 aligns across 7 bases. The CDR3 is made up of 14 amino acids. The ends lost 5 bases at V and 7 bases at J; junction bases unmatched: 10. Germline V gene data show CDR1 as SGHDN and CDR2 as FVKESK. In nucleotides, the CDR3 is TGTGCCAGCAGCGTAGGGGACAGTTTTAATGAAGCTTTCTTT. This sequence encodes CASSVGDSFNEAFF.

This rearrangement joins TRBV4-1 to TRBJ2-5; the D gene is possibly TRBD2 (7 bases). This CDR3 is 19 amino acids long. Germline-derived CDR1 and CDR2 are MGHRA and YSYEKL. The V and J ends lost 0 bases and 5 bases respectively, with 25 bases between them. DNA for the CDR3: TGCGCCAGCAGCCAAGAAAGATGGGGCCAGGGGAGGGAGGAGGAGACCCAGTACTTC. The encoded protein is CASSQERWGQGREEETQYF.

The chain uses TRBV28 and TRBJ2-7; D possibly corresponds to TRBD2 (6 bases). V dropped 8 bases and J dropped 0 bases, with 14 bases sitting between them. The CDR3 length is 14 residues. CDR1 and CDR2 (germline): MDHEN, SYDVKM. The CDR3 loop reads CASGEAGNSYEQYF. The CDR3 DNA sequence: TGTGCCAGCGGAGAGGCGGGAAACTCCTACGAGCAGTACTTC.

This clonotype was recorded at least ten times. The J gene is TRBJ2-5, the V gene TRBV24-1; 10 bases are a match to TRBD2. CDR1 is KGHDR, CDR2 SFDVKD, per germline. The CDR3 loop spans 13 amino acids. V lost 9 bases and J lost 5; bases outside the gene matches: 5. The CDR3 sequence: CATSLAGEETQYF. The CDR3 nucleotides are TGTGCCACCTCTCTAGCGGGGGAGGAGACCCAGTACTTC.

This clonotype was counted many times. The chain combines TRBV6-1 with TRBJ1-1; D is undetermined. This CDR3 is built from 14 residues. Deletions cut 5 bases from V and 4 bases from J, with 14 bases between. Germline loops: CDR1 MNHNS, CDR2 SASEGT. CDR3 in DNA: TGTGCCAGCAGTAAGGCCGAGGGTAGCACTGAAGCTTTCTTT. This sequence encodes CASSKAEGSTEAFF.

Here the CDR3 reads CASSNLGGRTNYGYTF. The DNA of the CDR3 is TGTGCCAGTAGTAATCTGGGCGGCAGAACTAACTATGGCTACACCTTC. This chain uses TRBV19 with TRBJ1-2; D remains unclear. Germline values: CDR1 LNHDA, CDR2 SQIVND (reference sequence). There are 16 residues in the CDR3. Trimming removed 4 bases at V and 0 bases at J, with 15 bases between.

This clonotype was detected many times. V is TRBV20-1 and J is TRBJ2-7; TRBD2 aligns across 13 bases. V lost 2 bases to trimming and J lost 5 bases; unmatched junction nucleotides: 12. Germline V CDR1 and CDR2: DFQATT, SNEGSKA (reference sequence). The CDR3 spans 17 residues. The CDR3 is CSARPLRTSGSSNEQYF. The CDR3 DNA reads TGCAGTGCTAGACCCCTTAGGACTAGCGGGAGCAGCAACGAGCAGTACTTC.

The chain has TRBV12-3 or TRBV12-4 and TRBJ2-7; the D call may be TRBD1 or TRBD2 (6 bases each). The CDR3 has 15 residues. Between the trimmed V and J ends, which lost 3 bases and 0 bases, there was a span of 12 bases. CDR3 in DNA: TGTGCCAGCAGTTTGGACGGGGGCTACTCCTACGAGCAGTACTTC. Amino acid sequence: CASSLDGGYSYEQYF.

The chain couples TRBV4-3 to TRBJ1-1; D not resolved. V was shortened by 0 bases and J by 1 base, with 9 bases between the two germline ends. CDR3 length equals 15 residues. Per the germline V gene, CDR1 is LGHNA and CDR2 is YSLEER. The CDR3 is CASSQDEHPNTEAFF. CDR3 nucleotide sequence: TGCGCCAGCAGCCAAGATGAACACCCGAACACTGAAGCTTTCTTT.

This clonotype was detected many times. The genes are TRBV7-6 and TRBJ1-2; D is ambiguous. Trimming took off 0 bases at V and 5 bases at J, with 10 bases between the two ends. CDR1 and CDR2 from the germline V gene are SGHVS and FNYEAQ. The CDR3 is 14 residues long. The CDR3 loop is CASSLAEGKYGYTF. CDR3 coding DNA: TGTGCCAGCAGCTTAGCCGAAGGGAAATATGGCTACACCTTC.

This clonotype was recorded at least ten times. The chain links TRBV12-5 to TRBJ1-5; D is unclear. Germline lookup yields CDR1 LGHNT and CDR2 FRNRAP. Trimming cost V 4 bases and J 3 bases, with 16 bases left between them. This CDR3 has 16 amino acids. CDR3 sequence reads: CASGSMVGDYNQPQHF. CDR3 bases: TGTGCTAGTGGTTCGATGGTGGGCGATTACAATCAGCCCCAGCATTTT.

This clonotype has a handful of counts. The chain uses TRBV5-1 and TRBJ2-5, with TRBD2 matching over 11 bases. The germline V gene has CDR1 SGHRS and CDR2 YFSETQ. After removal of 6 bases from V and 5 bases from J, the junction contained 6 bases not matched to a gene. The CDR3 has 14 amino acids. Here the CDR3 DNA reads TGCGCCAGCAATCTTCTAGCGGGGGGTGAGACCCAGTACTTC. Protein: CASNLLAGGETQYF.

V usage is TRBV9 and J usage is TRBJ1-2; 7 nucleotides align to TRBD1. Germline assignment: CDR1 SGDLS and CDR2 YYNGEE. This CDR3 has 14 residues. V lost 3 bases to trimming and J lost 4 bases; unmatched junction nucleotides: 6. CDR3 loop: CASSARGGIYGYTF. DNA for the CDR3: TGTGCCAGCAGCGCCAGGGGGGGGATCTATGGCTACACCTTC.

This clonotype showed up just a few times. The rearrangement joins TRBV4-1 to TRBJ1-3; no reliable D call. This CDR3 contains 16 residues. Deletions cut 3 bases from V and 0 bases from J, with 12 bases between. Germline-derived CDR1 and CDR2 are MGHRA and YSYEKL. For the CDR3, the DNA is TGCGCCAGCAGCCATGAGGAGAGTTTCTCTGGAAACACCATATATTTT. It is translated as CASSHEESFSGNTIYF.